The entry that follows covers one T cell receptor beta chain sequence. The sample holds a few counts of this clonotype. There is no known antigen for this receptor. No clone much larger than this one lies a single base away; base qualities are absent. The donors were some 36 Caucasian individuals from Russia, aged roughly 6 to 90 years, who were systemically healthy. Each donor gave 9.5 to 10 milliliters of peripheral blood, drawn into EDTA-treated Vacutainer tubes. Ficoll-Paque density-gradient centrifugation was used to isolate PBMCs, with at least 7 million per sample. Trizol reagent was used to extract total RNA from the PBMCs, yielding at least 5 micrograms per sample. Naive CD45RAhigh/CD27high T cell percentages were measured by flow cytometry on a PBMC aliquot from every donor. The record originates from a study of blood T cells in healthy people across ages (dated by TCRdb to the mid-2010s). With regard to the full study: In model experiments, template switching captured about one uniquely barcoded TCR beta cDNA molecule for every two T cells. To track age-related changes in TCR beta repertoire diversity, the study relied on deep sequencing normalized with unique cDNA molecular identifiers. To avoid experimental bias, donors of different ages were spread randomly across the sequencing lanes. For two donors (one aged 18 to 29 and one aged 80 or older), the study analyzed two additional independent replicas of 1 million unique cDNA reads from the same blood draw. The donors were split into four age groups: young (average around 15 years), middle-aged (nearly 40), aged (approximately 59) and long-lived (approximately 80).

Library prep was done by 5' RACE. The data were produced on an Illumina HiSeq 2500. A second PCR of about 6 to 11 cycles was run with a J-beta primer mix and a sample-barcoded 5' primer. Each TCR beta cDNA molecule received a unique molecular identifier from a template-switch 5' adaptor carrying 12 random nucleotides. Each sample yielded at least 2.5 million CDR3-containing paired-end reads. The Mint cDNA synthesis kit, primed by a TRBC-specific oligonucleotide, was used to synthesize first-strand cDNA from all RNA. All cDNA was treated with uracil-DNA glycosylase and then went through a first 18-cycle PCR with the universal primers M1SS and BC2_uni_R. Per the source publication's procedure: Normalization of each sample was performed by random selection of 1 million high-quality reads, each carrying a distinct molecular identifier. Reads with shared molecular identifiers were discarded instead of being binned into consensus sequences. MiTCR, with a Q25 quality threshold and the strictest error-elimination algorithm, was used for CDR3 identification, clonotype clustering and error correction. A nonparametric unseen species model with Euler transformation was used to estimate a lower bound on total TCR beta diversity. The public reads were reprocessed in TCRdb via fastp at Q25 and MiXCR, keeping in-frame beta chains. Each entry is one CDR3 protein sequence, shown with its most common DNA and genes. None of the V and J calls come from the authors' own analysis; TCRdb made them. For this sample there are 1.5 million to 2 million distinct CDR3 sequences; about 30% appear just once. The ten biggest clones cover 7.7% of the sample.

The study at large found these results: Conclusive comparison of naive and antigen-experienced compartments was prevented by the profiling of bulk unsorted PBMCs. Estimates of total diversity based on one million sequenced T cells were considered lower bounds and underestimates. There was a strong correlation between observed TCR beta diversity and the percentage of naive T cells measured by flow cytometry. As age increased, observed TCR beta diversity per million T cells dropped in a roughly linear way, and a significant reduction was already evident by age approximately 40. Compared with the aged group, more naive CD4+ T cells, fewer expanded clones and increased TCR diversity were shown by the long-lived group, suggesting age selection. Because donor CMV infection status was unknown, age-related changes in expanded clonotypes were potentially confounded.

The sequence was collected from a woman under 40 in good health. The sequencing sample was made of blood.

Here the CDR3 is given as CATNTDRPNNYGYTF. In nucleotide form, the sequence is TGTGCCACGAATACGGACAGGCCTAACAACTATGGCTACACCTTC. This receptor chain uses TRBV12-3 or TRBV12-4 and TRBJ1-2, with TRBD1 identical over 7 junction bases. At the junction V is shortened by 10 bases and J by 2 bases; bases outside the gene matches: 13. The CDR3 starts with the cysteine, ends with the phenylalanine, and has 15 residues. This entry keeps only the CDR3 DNA: 45 bases, framed from base 1.